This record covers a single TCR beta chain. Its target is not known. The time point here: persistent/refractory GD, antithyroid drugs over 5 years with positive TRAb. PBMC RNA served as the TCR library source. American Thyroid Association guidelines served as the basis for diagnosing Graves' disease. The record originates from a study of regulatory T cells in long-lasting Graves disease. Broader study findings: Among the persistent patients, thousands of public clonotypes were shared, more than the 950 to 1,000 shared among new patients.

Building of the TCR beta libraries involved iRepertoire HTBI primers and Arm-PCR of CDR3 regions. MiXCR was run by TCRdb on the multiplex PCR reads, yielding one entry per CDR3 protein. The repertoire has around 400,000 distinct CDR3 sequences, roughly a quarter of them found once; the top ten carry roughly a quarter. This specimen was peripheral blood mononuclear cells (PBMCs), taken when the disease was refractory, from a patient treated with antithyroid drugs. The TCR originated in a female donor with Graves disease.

The DNA of the CDR3 is TGCGCCAGCAGTGCACCACAACGGGACAGGGGGGACCAGCAGTACTTC. Translating gives CASSAPQRDRGDQQYF. The V gene is TRBV10-1, the J gene TRBJ2-7; 11 nucleotides match TRBD1. The CDR3 spans 16 residues. The ends lost 4 bases at V and 8 bases at J; junction bases unmatched: 13. The germline V gene has CDR1 WNHNN and CDR2 SYGVQD (reference sequence).